The T cell receptor (beta chain) described here comes from a study of breast tumors, draining lymph nodes, adjacent tissues. Each CDR3 protein is one row after TCRdb ran MiXCR on the multiplex PCR reads. The profile shows under 80,000 distinct CDR3 sequences, about 40% of them singletons. Turning to this clonotype: A much larger clone differs from this one at a single base, so this may be a read error.

This CDR3 has 15 residues. Specimen: breast tumor tissue. This receptor was taken from a female donor with breast cancer. Some clones in this sample may be carry-over from other donors' samples. The chain combines TRBV12-3 or TRBV12-4 with TRBJ2-1, with a weak D call TRBD2 (6 bases). CDR3 residues: CAGSLARRGFREQFF. DNA for the CDR3: TGTGCCGGCAGTTTAGCTAGGAGGGGCTTTAGGGAGCAGTTCTTC.